A single sample gave rise to the 27 T cell receptor beta chains below, sequenced in a study of long-term antiretroviral therapy in people with HIV. It was version v3.0 of the immunoSEQ assay that was run at survey level. Generated by immunoSEQ multiplex PCR, the TCRdb table keeps only in-frame clones and is missing some. Here the sample spans 13,000 or so clones, about 78% being singletons. Sequenced material: unsorted PBMCs, taken 1.3 years after starting antiretroviral therapy. These TCRs come from a young woman with HIV.

This clone was detected once. The CDR3 region has the DNA TGTGCCAGCAGCCCAAGGACCTGGGACGACAATGAGCAGTTCTTC. It codes for CASSPRTWDDNEQFF. The V call is TRBV7-9, the J call TRBJ2-1; D possibly matches TRBD1 or TRBD2 (5 bases each). V was shortened by 5 bases and J by 5 bases, with 16 bases between the two germline ends. The CDR3 totals 15 residues. Germline V gene data show CDR1 as SEHNR and CDR2 as FQNEAQ (reference sequence).

This clone has only one observation. The chain employs TRBV2 and TRBJ2-1; 10 bases agree with TRBD2. Germline CDR1 SNHLY, CDR2 FYNNEI. Trimming cost V 6 bases and J 5 bases; bases outside gene matches: 10. CDR3 length: 16 amino acids. This CDR3 is CASRDRPGTSDNEQFF. In DNA form, the CDR3 reads TGTGCCAGCAGGGATCGACCCGGGACTAGCGACAATGAGCAGTTCTTC.

The chain joins TRBV7-2 to TRBJ2-5, with D uncertain. Trimming shortened V by 5 bases and J by 7 bases, and 14 bases separated the two germline ends. Germline assignment: CDR1 SGHTA and CDR2 FQGNSA. The length of the CDR3 is 13 residues. DNA for the CDR3: TGTGCCAGCAGCCGAGGCCGGGTAGGGACCCAGTACTTC. This gives the protein CASSRGRVGTQYF.

By share, this clone counts as large. CDR3 DNA: TGTGCCAGTAGCCCCGCTAGCGGGGGGTTTAATGAGCAGTTCTTC. Protein: CASSPASGGFNEQFF. The chain recombines TRBV19 with TRBJ2-1; 11 bases align to TRBD2. The V gene end was trimmed by 6 bases and the J gene end by 7 bases; junction bases not matched to a gene: 8. The CDR3 contains 15 residues. CDR1 is LNHDA, CDR2 SQIVND, per germline (reference sequence).

This chain connects TRBV27 to TRBJ1-2; no clear D. V was trimmed by 2 bases and J by 8 bases, leaving 12 bases between them. This CDR3 contains 13 residues. Germline values: CDR1 MNHEY, CDR2 SMNVEV (reference sequence). Here the CDR3 reads CASSLLRSGGYTF. The CDR3 nucleotides are TGTGCCAGCAGTTTACTCAGGTCTGGGGGCTACACCTTC.

In its sample, this clone is large. V usage is TRBV7-9 and J usage is TRBJ2-7, with a tentative D call TRBD1 (6 bases). V lost 0 bases to trimming and J lost 5 bases, with 11 bases between them. This CDR3 has 14 residues. Germline-derived CDR1 and CDR2 are SEHNR and FQNEAQ (reference sequence). The CDR3 protein is CASSLAGGSDEQYF. The CDR3 DNA sequence: TGTGCCAGCAGCTTAGCAGGGGGTTCCGACGAGCAGTACTTC.

The J gene is TRBJ2-1, the V gene TRBV4-2; no definite D call. CDR1 and CDR2 (germline): LGHNA, YNFKEQ. Trimming removed 1 base at V and 2 bases at J, with 15 bases between. The CDR3 totals 17 residues. The CDR3 DNA reads TGTGCCAGCAGCCAAGTGATTAGGCTAACCCCCTACAATGAGCAGTTCTTC. The encoded protein is CASSQVIRLTPYNEQFF.

CDR3 in amino acids: CATSFGQALNEKLFF. The CDR3 DNA reads TGTGCCACCAGCTTCGGACAGGCGCTTAATGAAAAACTGTTTTTT. The rearrangement uses TRBV15 and TRBJ1-4; TRBD1 agrees at 7 bases. The ends lost 5 bases at V and 4 bases at J; junction bases unmatched: 7. The CDR3 is 15 residues long. Per germline, CDR1 LNHNV and CDR2 YYDKDF (reference sequence).

The V and J genes are TRBV5-1 and TRBJ2-7; 7 bases align to TRBD2. The V gene end was trimmed by 3 bases and the J gene end by 5 bases; junction bases not matched to a gene: 14. The CDR3 runs to 16 residues. Germline V CDR1 and CDR2: SGHRS, YFSETQ. CDR3: CASSSNSGFPGDEQYF. CDR3 sequence (DNA): TGCGCCAGCAGCTCCAATAGCGGGTTTCCGGGCGACGAGCAGTACTTC.

The chain is built from TRBV28 and TRBJ1-1; a possible D gene is TRBD1 (5 bases). The CDR3 is 14 amino acids. V lost 7 bases, J lost 2 bases, and 14 bases lay in between. The V gene's germline CDR1 is MDHEN and CDR2 SYDVKM. CDR3 residues: CASKPTAANTEAFF. The CDR3 coding sequence is TGTGCCAGCAAGCCGACAGCGGCCAACACTGAAGCTTTCTTT.

The V gene is TRBV10-3, the J gene TRBJ1-5; D remains unclear. The CDR3 length is 13 residues. Germline loops: CDR1 ENHRY, CDR2 SYGVKD. V was clipped by 3 bases and J by 7 bases, with 10 bases between them. The CDR3 reads CAISEGSRQPQHF. The CDR3 DNA is TGTGCCATCAGTGAAGGGAGTAGACAGCCCCAGCATTTT.

The rearrangement joins TRBV29-1 to TRBJ2-5, with 9 bases aligning to TRBD1. J was trimmed by 4 bases and V by 2 bases; bases with no gene match: 8. This CDR3 region has 15 residues. Germline lookup yields CDR1 SQVTM and CDR2 ANQGSEA. CDR3 amino acids: CSVEKSTGGGETQYF. In DNA, the CDR3 is TGCAGCGTTGAAAAGTCAACAGGGGGCGGAGAGACCCAGTACTTC.

In this sample, this clone turned up a few times. The CDR3 sequence: CASSPPATEYEQYF. Here the CDR3 DNA reads TGTGCCAGCTCACCACCAGCGACAGAGTACGAGCAGTACTTC. The rearrangement uses TRBV18 and TRBJ2-7; maybe TRBD1 (5 bases). Germline CDR1 KGHSH, CDR2 LQKENI. With 0 bases removed from V and 4 bases from J, the gap between germline ends came to 10 bases. CDR3 size: 14 residues. Using reference TRBV18 and TRBJ2-7 for the parts outside the CDR3, the full variable domain is NAGVMQNPRHLVRRRGQEARLRCSPMKGHSHVYWYRQLPEEGLKFMVYLQKENIIDESGMPKERFSAEFPKEGPSILRIQQVVRGDSAAYFCASSPPATEYEQYFGPGTRLTVT.

The chain is built from TRBV6-1 and TRBJ1-2, with 9 bases that match TRBD1. Germline-derived CDR1 and CDR2 are MNHNS and SASEGT. The CDR3 covers 14 residues. V lost 5 bases to trimming and J lost 8 bases; unmatched junction nucleotides: 9. CDR3 bases: TGTGCCAGCAGTTCAAGGGACAGGGTAGAAGGCTACACCTTC. It yields the protein CASSSRDRVEGYTF.

The chain employs TRBV27 and TRBJ2-2, with a weak D call TRBD2 (6 bases). Trimming took off 2 bases at V and 9 bases at J, with 10 bases between the two ends. CDR3 size: 13 residues. CDR1 and CDR2 (germline): MNHEY, SMNVEV (reference sequence). Here the CDR3 DNA reads TGTGCCAGCAGTTTACCAGGGAGGAGGGAGCTGTTTTTT. This codes for CASSLPGRRELFF.

The chain links TRBV19 to TRBJ2-2; D may be TRBD1 (6 bases). From germline, CDR1 is LNHDA and CDR2 SQIVND (reference sequence). The CDR3 is made up of 16 amino acids. The V end lost 11 bases, the J end lost 4 bases, and 23 bases lay between the germline ends. Here the CDR3 DNA reads TGTGCCTCGAGCTTACAGGGCGGGTTTGTCACCGGGGAGCTGTTTTTT. Residues: CASSLQGGFVTGELFF. The full variable domain, in which reference TRBV19 and TRBJ2-2 provide the parts outside the CDR3, is DGGITQSPKYLFRKEGQNVTLSCEQNLNHDAMYWYRQDPGQGLRLIYYSQIVNDFQKGDIAEGYSVSREKKESFPLTVTSAQKNPTAFYLCASSLQGGFVTGELFFGEGSRLTVL.

V and J are TRBV28 and TRBJ2-5; D gene unclear. The germline V and J ends were trimmed by 2 bases and 5 bases, with 6 bases remaining between them. The CDR3 runs 12 residues. The germline V gene encodes CDR1 MDHEN and CDR2 SYDVKM. Here the CDR3 reads CASSLGSETQYF. CDR3 DNA sequence: TGTGCCAGCAGTTTAGGGTCGGAGACCCAGTACTTC. The whole variable domain, filled in from reference TRBV28 and TRBJ2-5, reads DVKVTQSSRYLVKRTGEKVFLECVQDMDHENMFWYRQDPGLGLRLIYFSYDVKMKEKGDIPEGYSVSREKKERFSLILESASTNQTSMYLCASSLGSETQYFGPGTRLLVL.

The chain has TRBV27 and TRBJ1-1; 7 bases agree with TRBD1. The length of the CDR3 is 15 residues. The germline V gene has CDR1 MNHEY and CDR2 SMNVEV (reference sequence). V lost 6 bases, J lost 0 bases, and 7 bases stayed unmatched. CDR3 region: CASSRTGVLNTEAFF. DNA for the CDR3: TGTGCCAGCAGCCGGACAGGCGTCTTGAACACTGAAGCTTTCTTT.

The DNA of the CDR3 is TGTGCCAGCAGTGGGGGAGGAGGGGAACTGTTTTTT. Amino acid sequence: CASSGGGGELFF. The chain has TRBV2 and TRBJ1-4; weak D call: TRBD1 (5 bases). Germline V lookup: CDR1 SNHLY, CDR2 FYNNEI. Trimming pared 4 bases from V and 12 bases from J, leaving 12 bases between. The CDR3 extends over 12 amino acids. The variable domain in full, completed from reference TRBV2 and TRBJ1-4, reads EPEVTQTPSHQVTQMGQEVILRCVPISNHLYFYWYRQILGQKVEFLVSFYNNEISEKSEIFDDQFSVERPDGSNFTLKIRSTKLEDSAMYFCASSGGGGELFFGSGTQLSVL.

This chain connects TRBV5-1 to TRBJ1-1; D not resolved. The CDR3 totals 13 residues. Germline V gives CDR1 SGHRS, CDR2 YFSETQ. V was trimmed by 2 bases and J by 1 base, leaving 6 bases between them. CDR3 region: CASSFRQNTEAFF. Here the CDR3 DNA reads TGCGCCAGCAGCTTCCGGCAGAACACTGAAGCTTTCTTT.

The rearrangement links TRBV11-2 to TRBJ2-7, with 12 positions matching TRBD2. The V gene end was trimmed by 1 base and the J gene end by 5 bases; junction bases not matched to a gene: 9. The CDR3 is made up of 17 amino acids. The germline V gene encodes CDR1 SGHAT and CDR2 FQNNGV. CDR3 region: CASSLVGRLAGANEQYF. CDR3 DNA sequence: TGTGCCAGCAGCTTAGTCGGGAGACTAGCGGGAGCGAACGAGCAGTACTTC.

The chain carries TRBV5-4 and TRBJ2-7, with D possibly matching TRBD1 (6 bases). The germline CDR1 and CDR2 sequences are SGHNT and YYREEE (reference sequence). V was trimmed by 3 bases and J by 6 bases, leaving 19 bases between them. This CDR3 has 15 amino acids. The CDR3 coding sequence is TGTGCCAGCAGCTCGAGGACAGTAATTTCAGGCGAGCAGTACTTC. It specifies CASSSRTVISGEQYF.

The chain links TRBV28 to TRBJ2-7; TRBD2 agrees at 9 bases. From germline, CDR1 is MDHEN and CDR2 SYDVKM. V shed 6 bases, J shed 3 bases, and the junction held 6 bases outside the gene matches. The CDR3 is 14 residues long. Here the CDR3 reads CASRLREGRYEQYF. In DNA form, the CDR3 reads TGTGCCAGCAGACTGCGGGAGGGCCGCTACGAGCAGTACTTC.

The chain recombines TRBV2 with TRBJ2-3; D is tentatively TRBD1 or TRBD2 (6 bases each). The CDR3 sequence is 17 residues long. The V end lost 4 bases, the J end lost 2 bases, and 19 bases lay between the germline ends. Germline-derived CDR1 and CDR2 are SNHLY and FYNNEI. The DNA for the CDR3 is TGTGCCAGCAGTGTTGAAGAGGGGGAGCGGGTCACAGATACGCAGTATTTT. This translates into CASSVEEGERVTDTQYF. The variable domain in full, completed from reference TRBV2 and TRBJ2-3, reads EPEVTQTPSHQVTQMGQEVILRCVPISNHLYFYWYRQILGQKVEFLVSFYNNEISEKSEIFDDQFSVERPDGSNFTLKIRSTKLEDSAMYFCASSVEEGERVTDTQYFGPGTRLTVL.

This clone appeared once. The chain couples TRBV6-4 to TRBJ2-7, with 8 bases fitting TRBD2. Unmatched junction bases numbered 10, after V lost 4 bases and J lost 5 bases. This CDR3 has 15 amino acids. Germline loops: CDR1 MRHNA, CDR2 SNTAGT. The CDR3 bases are TGTGCCAGCAGTGCCTCCGGGACTAGTAGTGACGAGCAGTACTTC. Its translation is CASSASGTSSDEQYF.

This rearrangement joins TRBV14 to TRBJ1-2; 11 bases are a match to TRBD1. CDR1 and CDR2 from the germline V gene are SGHDN and FVKESK. This CDR3 has 14 residues. The junction had 2 bases not matched to a gene; V was cut back by 2 bases and J by 6 bases. This chain's CDR3 is CASSQTDRGHGYTF. CDR3 in DNA: TGTGCCAGCAGCCAAACGGACAGGGGGCATGGCTACACCTTC.

V is TRBV7-2 and J is TRBJ1-1; 7 nucleotides align to TRBD1. The V segment lost 4 bases and the J segment 2 bases; nucleotides outside the gene matches: 1. The germline gives CDR1 SGHTA, CDR2 FQGNSA. This CDR3 is 13 amino acids long. In DNA, the CDR3 is TGTGCCAGCAGCTGGACAGGTAACACTGAAGCTTTCTTT. Translation: CASSWTGNTEAFF. Combining the CDR3 with reference TRBV7-2 and TRBJ1-1 gives the whole variable domain GAGVSQSPSNKVTEKGKDVELRCDPISGHTALYWYRQSLGQGLEFLIYFQGNSAPDKSGLPSDRFSAERTGGSVSTLTIQRTQQEDSAVYLCASSWTGNTEAFFGQGTRLTVV.